The rows below give T cell receptor beta chains drawn from one sample of a study of technical replicates of blood from a few donors. Assay used: immunoSEQ multiplex PCR; TCRdb lists only in-frame clones, some missing. The table shows around 79,000 clones, with about 91% occurring only once. Input material: T cells isolated from PBMCs. The receptor source for this set is a human donor in good health. Some clones in this sample may be carry-over from other donors' samples. Both conserved end residues are part of each CDR3. A D gene is named only where the DNA matches it firmly. The size field is filled for only some rows; it gives once, few, many or a size class.

V gene: TRBV7-9
D gene: TRBD2
clone size: NA
J gene: TRBJ2-1
CDR3 DNA: TGTGCCAGCAGCTTAATCCAGCGGGAGGGCCAGATATTATATGAGCAGTTCTTC
CDR3 protein: CASSLIQREGQILYEQFF

V gene: TRBV19
D gene: TRBD2
clone size: NA
J gene: TRBJ2-5
CDR3 DNA: TGTGCCAGTAGTTCGGGGGGGGCTAGCGGGACAGAGACCCAGTACTTC
CDR3 protein: CASSSGGASGTETQYF

V gene: TRBV7-3
D gene: NA
clone size: NA
J gene: TRBJ2-3
CDR3 DNA: TGTGCCAGCAGCTTAACCAGGGTTTCATTCGGTACGCAGTATTTT
CDR3 protein: CASSLTRVSFGTQYF

V gene: TRBV27
D gene: NA
clone size: NA
J gene: TRBJ2-7
CDR3 DNA: TGTGCCAGCAGTTTTGGTTACGAGCAGTACTTC
CDR3 protein: CASSFGYEQYF

V gene: TRBV4-3
D gene: NA
clone size: NA
J gene: TRBJ2-7
CDR3 DNA: TGCGCCAGCAGCCAGGGGGAGGGGGGGCTCAACTACGAGCAGTACTTC
CDR3 protein: CASSQGEGGLNYEQYF

V gene: TRBV27
D gene: TRBD1
clone size: once
J gene: TRBJ2-5
CDR3 DNA: TGTGCCAGCAGTTTAGGGACAGGGGTGACCCAGTACTTC
CDR3 protein: CASSLGTGVTQYF

V gene: TRBV6-5
D gene: NA
clone size: NA
J gene: TRBJ1-3
CDR3 DNA: TGTGCCAGCACCCGTGACAACTCTGGAAACACCATATATTTT
CDR3 protein: CASTRDNSGNTIYF

V gene: TRBV2
D gene: TRBD1
clone size: NA
J gene: TRBJ1-5
CDR3 DNA: TGTGCCAGCAGTGAAGACCAGGGGGCGGGCAATCAGCCCCAGCATTTT
CDR3 protein: CASSEDQGAGNQPQHF

V gene: TRBV27
D gene: TRBD1
clone size: NA
J gene: TRBJ2-4
CDR3 DNA: TGTGCCAGCAGTGAGATCACAGGGGGCGATGGCTACATTCAGTACTTC
CDR3 protein: CASSEITGGDGYIQYF

V gene: TRBV7-9
D gene: NA
clone size: NA
J gene: TRBJ1-2
CDR3 DNA: TGTGCCAGCAGCTTAGGGACAGCTACCTATGGCTACACCTTC
CDR3 protein: CASSLGTATYGYTF

V gene: TRBV7-9
D gene: NA
clone size: NA
J gene: TRBJ2-5
CDR3 DNA: TGTGCCAGCAGCTTTACTATACGGGAGGAGACCCAGTACTTC
CDR3 protein: CASSFTIREETQYF